This T cell receptor beta chain was captured by sequencing in a study of control samples from healthy donors and cancer patients. In regard to this clone: The sample contains more than one DNA sequence encoding this CDR3.

Method: immunoSEQ multiplex PCR; TCRdb's copy keeps in-frame clones and lacks some. The data show under 200,000 clones, with about nine tenths seen just once and over 1.2% held by the top ten. What was sequenced was blood. The receptor's source is a woman aged 30 to 39 in good health.

The CDR3 DNA reads as TGTGCCAGCAGTAGGGACAGCTCTGGAAACACCATATATTTT. Its protein product is CASSRDSSGNTIYF. The rearrangement joins TRBV6-6 to TRBJ1-3; 7 bases are a match to TRBD1. The CDR3 spans 14 residues. V lost 5 bases and J lost 0; bases outside the gene matches: 1. Per the germline V gene, CDR1 is MNHNY and CDR2 is SVGAGI (reference sequence).